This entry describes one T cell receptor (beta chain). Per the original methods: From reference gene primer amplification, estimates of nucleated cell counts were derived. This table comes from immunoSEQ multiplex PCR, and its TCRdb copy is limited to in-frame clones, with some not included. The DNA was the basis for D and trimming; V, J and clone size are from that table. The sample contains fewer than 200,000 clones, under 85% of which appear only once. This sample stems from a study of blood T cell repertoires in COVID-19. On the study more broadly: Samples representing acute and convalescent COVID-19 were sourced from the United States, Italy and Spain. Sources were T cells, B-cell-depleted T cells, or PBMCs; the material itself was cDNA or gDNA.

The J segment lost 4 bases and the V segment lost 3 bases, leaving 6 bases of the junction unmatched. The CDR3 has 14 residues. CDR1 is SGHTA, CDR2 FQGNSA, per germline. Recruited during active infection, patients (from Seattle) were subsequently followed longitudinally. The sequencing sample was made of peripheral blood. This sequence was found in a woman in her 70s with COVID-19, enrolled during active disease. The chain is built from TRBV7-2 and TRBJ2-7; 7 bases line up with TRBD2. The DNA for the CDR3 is TGTGCCAGCAGCTTGGTCTTAGCGGGTTACGAGCAGTACTTC. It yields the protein CASSLVLAGYEQYF. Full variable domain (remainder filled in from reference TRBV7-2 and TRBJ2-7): GAGVSQSPSNKVTEKGKDVELRCDPISGHTALYWYRQSLGQGLEFLIYFQGNSAPDKSGLPSDRFSAERTGGSVSTLTIQRTQQEDSAVYLCASSLVLAGYEQYFGPGTRLTVT.